Listed below are T cell receptor beta chains from one sample, sequenced in a study of cytomegalovirus exposure and HLA in healthy donors. TCRdb's copy holds only in-frame clones and misses some; the assay was immunoSEQ multiplex PCR. This repertoire includes fewer than 250,000 clones. Sequencing used PBMCs. These receptors all stem from a woman under 40 in good health and CMV-seropositive. Each CDR3 is given with its conserved first and last residue.

v_call cdr3_aa
TRBV10-3 CAISESRGSYNEQFF
TRBV4-2 CASSLPGDRNQPQHF
TRBV6-5 CASSYFLAGSTDTQYF
TRBV27 CASRFRQGAGNTIYF
TRBV19 CASSIGDSSYEQYF
TRBV5-4 CASSLAPGASGNTIYF
TRBV27 CASSDTDRGRSQPQHF
TRBV15 CATSRAVWDREVEAFF
TRBV27 CASSGQEVPIGELFF
TRBV6-6 CASSPGEEQYF
TRBV18 CASSPTNNEQFF
TRBV10-3 CAISESVGTPFNQPQHF
TRBV11-3 CASSLEGGRDTSTDTQYF
TRBV9 CASSVGQQETQYF
TRBV25-1 CASSPEAASSRQFF
TRBV11-3 CASSSRGANVLTF
TRBV15 CATSRGGQGGHEQYF
TRBV2 CASKRTGTSGGFNEQFF
TRBV2 CASSEAREKLFF
TRBV10-3 CAISNSGTDQPQHF
TRBV29-1 CSVGGGGAGGAGANVLTF
TRBV29-1 CSVVWTAGEKLFF
TRBV11-2 CASSFGTGRNTEAFF
TRBV7-7 CAVQGQPNTEAFF
TRBV18 CASSHDQGKGLPLHF
TRBV5-1 CASSSGTSGVEQYF
TRBV6-6 CASSPLAGGVSEQFF
TRBV27 CASSSGVPSYEQYF
TRBV19 CASKTGTAFNQPQHF
TRBV6-1 CASSRVWGVNTEAFF